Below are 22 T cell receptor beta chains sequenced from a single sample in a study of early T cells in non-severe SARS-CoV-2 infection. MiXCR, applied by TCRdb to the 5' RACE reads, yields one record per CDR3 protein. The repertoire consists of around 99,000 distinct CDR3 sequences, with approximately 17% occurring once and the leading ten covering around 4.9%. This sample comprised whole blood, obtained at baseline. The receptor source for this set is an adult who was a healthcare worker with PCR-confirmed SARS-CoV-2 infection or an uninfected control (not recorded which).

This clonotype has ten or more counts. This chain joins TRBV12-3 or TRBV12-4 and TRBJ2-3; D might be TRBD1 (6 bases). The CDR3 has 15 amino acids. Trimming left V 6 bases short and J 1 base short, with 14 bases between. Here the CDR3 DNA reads TGTGCCAGCAGCCGGACAGAAGAGGGCACAGATACGCAGTATTTT. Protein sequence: CASSRTEEGTDTQYF.

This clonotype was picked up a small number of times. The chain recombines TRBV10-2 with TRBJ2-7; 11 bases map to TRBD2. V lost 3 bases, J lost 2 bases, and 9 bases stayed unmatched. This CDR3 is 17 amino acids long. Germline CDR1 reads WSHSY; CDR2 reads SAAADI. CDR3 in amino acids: CASSDPRGLAGTYEQYF. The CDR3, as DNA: TGCGCCAGCAGTGATCCCCGTGGACTAGCGGGCACCTACGAGCAGTACTTC.

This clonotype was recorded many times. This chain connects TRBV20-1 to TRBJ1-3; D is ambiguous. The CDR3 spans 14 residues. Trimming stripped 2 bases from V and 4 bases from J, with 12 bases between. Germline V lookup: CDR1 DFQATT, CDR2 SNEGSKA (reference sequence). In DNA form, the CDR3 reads TGCAGTGCTAGAAAGGACCTGGGGGGAAACACCATATATTTT. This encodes CSARKDLGGNTIYF.

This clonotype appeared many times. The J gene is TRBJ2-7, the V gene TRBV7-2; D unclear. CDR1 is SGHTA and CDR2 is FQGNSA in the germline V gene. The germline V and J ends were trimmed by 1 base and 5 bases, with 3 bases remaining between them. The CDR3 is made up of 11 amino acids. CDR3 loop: CASSLENEQYF. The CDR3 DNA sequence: TGTGCCAGCAGCTTAGAAAACGAGCAGTACTTC.

This chain's CDR3 is CASSPSRARTLNTEAFF. CDR3 coding DNA: TGCGCCAGCAGCCCCTCTCGAGCGAGGACTTTAAACACTGAAGCTTTCTTT. The chain is built from TRBV4-1 and TRBJ1-1, with no clear D. V lost 4 bases and J lost 2, with 20 bases in between. Germline values: CDR1 MGHRA, CDR2 YSYEKL. The CDR3 totals 17 residues.

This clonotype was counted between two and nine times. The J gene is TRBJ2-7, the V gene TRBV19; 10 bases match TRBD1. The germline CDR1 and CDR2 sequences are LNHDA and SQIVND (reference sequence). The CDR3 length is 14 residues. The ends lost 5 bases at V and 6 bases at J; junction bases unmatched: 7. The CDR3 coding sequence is TGTGCCAGTAGTCTCCGGGACAGGGGTTTCGAGCAGTACTTC. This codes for CASSLRDRGFEQYF.

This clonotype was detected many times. For the CDR3, the DNA is TGTGCCAGCAGTTTCGGTGGGACCACAGATACGCAGTATTTT. This gives the protein CASSFGGTTDTQYF. V is TRBV12-3 or TRBV12-4 and J is TRBJ2-3, with D possibly being TRBD1 or TRBD2 (5 bases each). This CDR3 is 14 amino acids long. Deletions cut 3 bases from V and 2 bases from J, with 9 bases between.

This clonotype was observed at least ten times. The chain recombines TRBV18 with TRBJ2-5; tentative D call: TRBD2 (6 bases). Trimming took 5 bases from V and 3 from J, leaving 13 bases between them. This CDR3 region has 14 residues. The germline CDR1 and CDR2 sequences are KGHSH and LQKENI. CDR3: CASSSRGGKETQYF. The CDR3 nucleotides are TGTGCCAGCTCATCTCGGGGAGGTAAAGAGACCCAGTACTTC.

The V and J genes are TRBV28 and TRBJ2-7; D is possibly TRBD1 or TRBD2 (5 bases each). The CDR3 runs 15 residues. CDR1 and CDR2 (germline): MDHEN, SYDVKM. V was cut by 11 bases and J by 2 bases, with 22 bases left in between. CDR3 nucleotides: TGTGCCGGGGGTGGTAGGGTCAACCTGCCCTACGAGCAGTACTTC. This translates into CAGGGRVNLPYEQYF.

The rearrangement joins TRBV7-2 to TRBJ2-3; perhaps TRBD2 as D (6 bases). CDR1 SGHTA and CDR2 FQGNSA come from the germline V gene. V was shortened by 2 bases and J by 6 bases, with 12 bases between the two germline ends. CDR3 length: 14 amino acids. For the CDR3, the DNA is TGTGCCAGCAGCTTAAAATCTAGCGTTGATACGCAGTATTTT. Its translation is CASSLKSSVDTQYF. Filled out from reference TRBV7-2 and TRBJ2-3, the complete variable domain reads GAGVSQSPSNKVTEKGKDVELRCDPISGHTALYWYRQSLGQGLEFLIYFQGNSAPDKSGLPSDRFSAERTGGSVSTLTIQRTQQEDSAVYLCASSLKSSVDTQYFGPGTRLTVL.

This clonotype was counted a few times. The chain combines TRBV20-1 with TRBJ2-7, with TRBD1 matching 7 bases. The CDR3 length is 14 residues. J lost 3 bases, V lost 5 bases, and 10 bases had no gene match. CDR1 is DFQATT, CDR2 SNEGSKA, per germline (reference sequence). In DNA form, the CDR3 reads TGCAGTGCTCGAAGACAGGGCTCCTACTACGAGCAGTACTTC. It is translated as CSARRQGSYYEQYF.

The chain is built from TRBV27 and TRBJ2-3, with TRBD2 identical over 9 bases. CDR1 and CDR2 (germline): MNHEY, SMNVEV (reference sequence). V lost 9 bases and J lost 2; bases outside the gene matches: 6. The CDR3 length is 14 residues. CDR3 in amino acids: CASSTSGPTDTQYF. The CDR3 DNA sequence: TGTGCCAGTTCAACTAGCGGGCCCACAGATACGCAGTATTTT.

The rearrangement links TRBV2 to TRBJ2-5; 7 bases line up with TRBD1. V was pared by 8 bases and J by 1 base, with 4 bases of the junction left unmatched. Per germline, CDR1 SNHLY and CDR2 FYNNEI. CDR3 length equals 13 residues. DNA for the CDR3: TGTGCCAGCGGGGGACAGTCCCAAGAGACCCAGTACTTC. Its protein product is CASGGQSQETQYF.

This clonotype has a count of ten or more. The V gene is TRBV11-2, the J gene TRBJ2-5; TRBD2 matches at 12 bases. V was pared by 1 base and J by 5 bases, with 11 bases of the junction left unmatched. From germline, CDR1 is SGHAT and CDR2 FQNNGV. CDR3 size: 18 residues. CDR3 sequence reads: CASSLALPGLAGMETQYF. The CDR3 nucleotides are TGTGCCAGCAGCTTAGCCCTCCCTGGACTAGCGGGAATGGAGACCCAGTACTTC.

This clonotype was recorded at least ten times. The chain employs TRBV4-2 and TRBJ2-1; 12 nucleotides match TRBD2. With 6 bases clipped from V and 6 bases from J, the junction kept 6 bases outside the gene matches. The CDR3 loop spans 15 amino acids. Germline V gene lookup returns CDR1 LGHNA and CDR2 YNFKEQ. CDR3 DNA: TGTGCCAGCAGACAAAGACTAGCGGGAGCCAATGAGCAGTTCTTC. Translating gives CASRQRLAGANEQFF.

The CDR3 region is CSVLRRGRQGSTNEQFF. CDR3 coding DNA: TGCAGCGTTCTTCGGCGAGGTCGACAGGGTAGCACCAATGAGCAGTTCTTC. This chain uses TRBV29-1 with TRBJ2-1, with 7 positions matching TRBD1. Unmatched junction bases numbered 19, after V lost 5 bases and J lost 6 bases. The CDR3 length is 17 residues. The germline V gene encodes CDR1 SQVTM and CDR2 ANQGSEA.

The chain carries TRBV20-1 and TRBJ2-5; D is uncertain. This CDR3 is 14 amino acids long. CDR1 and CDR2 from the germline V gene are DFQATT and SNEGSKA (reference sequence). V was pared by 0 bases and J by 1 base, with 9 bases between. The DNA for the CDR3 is TGCAGTGCTAGAGATTGGCGGTCCCAAGAGACCCAGTACTTC. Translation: CSARDWRSQETQYF.

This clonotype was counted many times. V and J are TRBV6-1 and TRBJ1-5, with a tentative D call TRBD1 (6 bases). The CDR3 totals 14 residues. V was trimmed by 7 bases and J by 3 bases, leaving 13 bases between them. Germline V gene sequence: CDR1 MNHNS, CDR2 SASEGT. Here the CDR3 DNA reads TGTGCCAGCAACCCGACAGGATCCAATCAGCCCCAGCATTTT. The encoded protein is CASNPTGSNQPQHF.

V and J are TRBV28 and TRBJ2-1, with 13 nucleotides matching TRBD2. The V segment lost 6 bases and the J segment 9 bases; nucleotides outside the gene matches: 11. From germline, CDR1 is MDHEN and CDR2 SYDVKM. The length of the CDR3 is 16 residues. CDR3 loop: CASSTTTSGREGEQFF. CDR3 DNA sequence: TGTGCCAGCAGCACCACAACTAGCGGGAGGGAAGGTGAGCAGTTCTTC.

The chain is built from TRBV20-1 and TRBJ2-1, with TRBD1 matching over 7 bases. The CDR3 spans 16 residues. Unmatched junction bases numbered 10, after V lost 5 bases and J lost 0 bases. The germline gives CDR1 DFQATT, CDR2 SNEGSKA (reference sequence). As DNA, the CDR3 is TGCAGTGCTCAATTTGAGTACAGGGGCTCCTACAATGAGCAGTTCTTC. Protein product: CSAQFEYRGSYNEQFF.

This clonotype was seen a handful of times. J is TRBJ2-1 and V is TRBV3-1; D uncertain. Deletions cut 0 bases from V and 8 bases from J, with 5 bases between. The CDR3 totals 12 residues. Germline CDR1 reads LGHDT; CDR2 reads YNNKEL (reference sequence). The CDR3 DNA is TGTGCCAGCAGCCAAGAAGGCGATGAGCAGTTCTTC. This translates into CASSQEGDEQFF.

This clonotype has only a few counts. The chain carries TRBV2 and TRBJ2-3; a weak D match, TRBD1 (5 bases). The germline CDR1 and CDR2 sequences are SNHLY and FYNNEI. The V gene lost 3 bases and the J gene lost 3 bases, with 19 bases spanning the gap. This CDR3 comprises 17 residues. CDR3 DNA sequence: TGTGCCAGCAGTGACGGAAGGCGGACAACCCAAACAGATACGCAGTATTTT. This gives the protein CASSDGRRTTQTDTQYF.